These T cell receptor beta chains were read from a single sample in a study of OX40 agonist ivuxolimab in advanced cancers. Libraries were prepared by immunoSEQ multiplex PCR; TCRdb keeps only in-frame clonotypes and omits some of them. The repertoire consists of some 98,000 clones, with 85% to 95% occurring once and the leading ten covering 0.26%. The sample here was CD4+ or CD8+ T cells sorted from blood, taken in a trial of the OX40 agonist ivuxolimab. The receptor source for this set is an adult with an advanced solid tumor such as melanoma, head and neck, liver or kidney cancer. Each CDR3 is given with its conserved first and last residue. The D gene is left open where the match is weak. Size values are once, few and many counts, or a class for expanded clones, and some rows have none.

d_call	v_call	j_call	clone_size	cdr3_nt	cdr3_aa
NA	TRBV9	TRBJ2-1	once	TGTGCCAGCAGCGTAGGTAGGGCCTCCTACAATGAGCAGTTCTTC	CASSVGRASYNEQFF
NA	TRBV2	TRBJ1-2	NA	TGTGCCAGCAGTGCCGAACAGGTTTTGGGTGGCTACACCTTC	CASSAEQVLGGYTF
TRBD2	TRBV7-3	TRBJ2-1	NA	TGTGCCAGCAGCCAAGGACTAGCGGGGCCCAATGAGCAGTTCTTC	CASSQGLAGPNEQFF
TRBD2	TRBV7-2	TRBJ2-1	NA	TGTGCCAGCAGCTCCTATAGCGGGGGGGCCGGGAATGAGCAGTTCTTC	CASSSYSGGAGNEQFF
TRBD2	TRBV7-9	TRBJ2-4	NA	TGTGCCAGCAGCTCCACCCGGGGGGGCTTGGGCAAAAACATTCAGTACTTC	CASSSTRGGLGKNIQYF
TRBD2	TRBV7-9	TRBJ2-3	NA	TGTGCCAGCAGCTCCCCATCTAGCGGGGTCGGCGGCTTGAATACGCAGTATTTT	CASSSPSSGVGGLNTQYF
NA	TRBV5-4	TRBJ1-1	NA	TGTGCCAGCAGCCTCGGACTGTCGGTCCCTGAAGCTTTCTTT	CASSLGLSVPEAFF
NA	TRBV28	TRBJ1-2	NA	TGTGCCAGCAGTCCCGGGAGCACGTCGCGGAACTATGGCTACACCTTC	CASSPGSTSRNYGYTF
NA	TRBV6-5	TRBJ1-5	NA	TGTGCCAGCAGTTACTCGAGTGAGAGGACCCAGCATTTT	CASSYSSERTQHF
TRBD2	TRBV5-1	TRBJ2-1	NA	TGCGCCAGCAGCCTCCAACTAGCGGGCCAAAACTACAATGAGCAGTTCTTC	CASSLQLAGQNYNEQFF
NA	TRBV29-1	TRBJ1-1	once	TGCAGCGCGGGCGGGGGCAGGGGCAGTGAAGCTTTCTTT	CSAGGGRGSEAFF
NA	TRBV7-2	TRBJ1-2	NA	TGTGCCAGCAGCTTATTGAAGGGACAAAGGACCCTGAGGCTCTATGGCTACACCTTC	CASSLLKGQRTLRLYGYTF
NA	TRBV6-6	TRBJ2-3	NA	TGTGCCAGCGGCCTAGCCGGCTACGATACGCAGTATTTT	CASGLAGYDTQYF
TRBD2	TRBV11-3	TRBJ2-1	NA	TGTGCCAGCAGCTTAGAGGGACGTAGCGGGAGGCCCTACAATGAGCAGTTCTTC	CASSLEGRSGRPYNEQFF
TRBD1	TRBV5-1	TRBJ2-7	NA	TGCGCCAGCGAAAGCAGCGGGACAGGGGTGGGCGAGCAGTACTTC	CASESSGTGVGEQYF
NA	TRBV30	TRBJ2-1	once	TGTGCCTGGAGTGTGGCGGGGTCCATTTACAATGAGCAGTTCTTC	CAWSVAGSIYNEQFF
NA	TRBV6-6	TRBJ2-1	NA	TGTGCCAGCAGTTACGAGAGCTCCTACAATGAGCAGTTCTTC	CASSYESSYNEQFF
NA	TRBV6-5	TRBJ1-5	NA	TGTGCCAGCAGTTACTCCGGACATCAGCCCCAGCATTTT	CASSYSGHQPQHF
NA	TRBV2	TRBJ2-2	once	TGTGCCAGCAGTGAAAGACCGAACACCGGGGAGCTGTTTTTT	CASSERPNTGELFF
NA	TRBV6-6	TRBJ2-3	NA	TGTGCCAGCAGTTACTCGGGTAGGGGGGCGCAGTATTTT	CASSYSGRGAQYF
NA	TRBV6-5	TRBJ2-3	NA	TGTGCCAGCAGTAAACGTCTCTCACCGCAGTATTTT	CASSKRLSPQYF
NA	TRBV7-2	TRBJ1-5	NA	TGTGCCAGCAGCCGAAGCCGGGAGCAGCCCCAGCATTTT	CASSRSREQPQHF
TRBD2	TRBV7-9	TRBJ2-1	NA	TGTGCCAGCAGCTTTTTACTAGCGGGATTTTGGTCTGAGCAGTTCTTC	CASSFLLAGFWSEQFF
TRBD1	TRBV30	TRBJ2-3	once	TGTGCCTGGAGCGACGGACAGGGGCGCACAGATACGCAGTATTTT	CAWSDGQGRTDTQYF
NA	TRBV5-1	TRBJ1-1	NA	TGCGCCAGCAGCTTCCTCAGGGGTGGGAGCACTGAAGCTTTCTTT	CASSFLRGGSTEAFF
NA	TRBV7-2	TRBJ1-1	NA	TGTGCCAGCAGTCGACAGGCGAACACTGAAGCTTTCTTT	CASSRQANTEAFF
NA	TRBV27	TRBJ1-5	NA	TGTGCCAGCAGGTATAGCAATCAGCCCCAGCATTTT	CASRYSNQPQHF
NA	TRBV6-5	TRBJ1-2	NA	TGTGCCAGCAGTAAAACCTTCCATGGCTACACCTTC	CASSKTFHGYTF
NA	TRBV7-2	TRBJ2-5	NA	TGTGCCAGCAGCTTAGCGTTTGGGGAGACCCAGTACTTC	CASSLAFGETQYF
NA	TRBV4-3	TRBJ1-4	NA	TGCGCCAGCAGCCAAGGCAGGGCGACTGGATTAACTGAAAAACTGTTTTTT	CASSQGRATGLTEKLFF
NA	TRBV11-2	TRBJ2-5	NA	TGTGCCAGCAGCTTAGGTCCCAGCAAAGAGACCCAGTACTTC	CASSLGPSKETQYF
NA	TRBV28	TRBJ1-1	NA	TGTGCCAGCAGTTTATGGGGAAACACTGAAGCTTTCTTT	CASSLWGNTEAFF
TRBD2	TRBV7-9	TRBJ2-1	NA	TGTGCCAGCAGCTTAGCGCTAGCGGGAGCCTACAATGAGCAGTTCTTC	CASSLALAGAYNEQFF
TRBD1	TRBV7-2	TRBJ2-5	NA	TGTGCCAGCAACAACGACAGGGAAGAGACCCAGTACTTC	CASNNDREETQYF
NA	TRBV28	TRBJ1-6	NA	TGTGCCACCACGTTGGGGGGTTACACCTATAATTCACCCCTCCACTTT	CATTLGGYTYNSPLHF
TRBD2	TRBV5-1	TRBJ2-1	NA	TGCGCCAGCAGCTTCATGGCGGGGGGGCCTTTTGAGCAGTTCTTC	CASSFMAGGPFEQFF
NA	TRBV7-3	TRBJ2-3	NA	TGTGCCAGCAGCTCCCAGGCTAGAGCCCAGCAGTATTTT	CASSSQARAQQYF
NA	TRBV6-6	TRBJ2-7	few	TGTGCCAGCCCCACGGGTACGAGGCACTACGAGCAGTACTTC	CASPTGTRHYEQYF
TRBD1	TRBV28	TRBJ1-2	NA	TGTGCCAGCAGTTTCAACAGGGGGTTTGGCTACACCTTC	CASSFNRGFGYTF
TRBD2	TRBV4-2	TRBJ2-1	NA	TGTGCCAGCAGCCAAGAAGCGCCAACTAGCGGGCCCTACAATGAGCAGTTCTTC	CASSQEAPTSGPYNEQFF